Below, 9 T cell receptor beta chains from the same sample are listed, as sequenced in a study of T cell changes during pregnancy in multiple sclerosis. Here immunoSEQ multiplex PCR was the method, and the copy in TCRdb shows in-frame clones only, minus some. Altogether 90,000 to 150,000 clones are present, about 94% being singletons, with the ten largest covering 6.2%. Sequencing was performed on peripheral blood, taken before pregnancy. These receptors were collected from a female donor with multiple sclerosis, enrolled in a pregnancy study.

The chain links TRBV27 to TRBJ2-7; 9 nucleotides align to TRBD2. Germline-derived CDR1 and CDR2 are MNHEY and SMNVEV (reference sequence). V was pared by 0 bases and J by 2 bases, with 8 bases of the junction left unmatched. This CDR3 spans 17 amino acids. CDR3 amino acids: CASSLSRLAGLPYEQYF. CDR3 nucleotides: TGTGCCAGCAGTTTATCGAGGCTAGCGGGACTCCCCTACGAGCAGTACTTC.

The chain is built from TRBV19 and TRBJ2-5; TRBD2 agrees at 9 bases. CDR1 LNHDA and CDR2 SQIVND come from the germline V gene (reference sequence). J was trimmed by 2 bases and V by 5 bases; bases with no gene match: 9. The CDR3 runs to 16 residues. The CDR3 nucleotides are TGTGCCAGTAGTGTGCGGCTAGCGGGATTTCAAGAGACCCAGTACTTC. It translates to CASSVRLAGFQETQYF.

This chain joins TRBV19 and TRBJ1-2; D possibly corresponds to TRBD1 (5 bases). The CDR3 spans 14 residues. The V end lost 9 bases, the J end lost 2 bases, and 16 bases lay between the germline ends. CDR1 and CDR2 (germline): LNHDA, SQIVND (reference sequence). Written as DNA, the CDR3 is TGTGCCAGCCAACCCCCGGGGGGGAACTATGGCTACACCTTC. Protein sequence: CASQPPGGNYGYTF.

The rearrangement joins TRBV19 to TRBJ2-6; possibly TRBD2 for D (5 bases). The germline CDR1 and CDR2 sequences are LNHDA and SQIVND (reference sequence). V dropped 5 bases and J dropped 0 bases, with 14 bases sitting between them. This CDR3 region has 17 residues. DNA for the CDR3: TGTGCCAGTAGTCTCCCGGGCGGGTACTCTGGGGCCAACGTCCTGACTTTC. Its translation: CASSLPGGYSGANVLTF.

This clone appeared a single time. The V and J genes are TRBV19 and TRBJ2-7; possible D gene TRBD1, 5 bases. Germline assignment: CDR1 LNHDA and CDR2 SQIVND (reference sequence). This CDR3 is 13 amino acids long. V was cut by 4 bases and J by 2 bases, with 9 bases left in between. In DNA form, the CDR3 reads TGTGCCAGTAGTACAGACAGAACCTACGAGCAGTACTTC. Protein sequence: CASSTDRTYEQYF.

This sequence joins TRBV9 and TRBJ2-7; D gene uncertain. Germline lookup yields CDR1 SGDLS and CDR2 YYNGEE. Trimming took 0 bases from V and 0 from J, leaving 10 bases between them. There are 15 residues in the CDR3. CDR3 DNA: TGTGCCAGCAGCGTAGAGGCAGCTAGCTCCTACGAGCAGTACTTC. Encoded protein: CASSVEAASSYEQYF.

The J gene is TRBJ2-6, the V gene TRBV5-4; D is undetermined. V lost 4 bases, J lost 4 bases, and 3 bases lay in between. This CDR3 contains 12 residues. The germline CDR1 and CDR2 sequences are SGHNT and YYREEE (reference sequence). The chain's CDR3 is CASSRGANVLTF. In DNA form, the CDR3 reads TGTGCCAGCAGCCGGGGGGCCAACGTCCTGACTTTC.

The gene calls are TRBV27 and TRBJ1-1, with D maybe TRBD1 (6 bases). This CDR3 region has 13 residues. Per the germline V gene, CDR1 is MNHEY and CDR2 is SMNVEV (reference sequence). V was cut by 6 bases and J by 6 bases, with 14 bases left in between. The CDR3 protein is CASSRRGRAEAFF. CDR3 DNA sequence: TGTGCCAGCAGCCGCAGGGGTCGCGCTGAAGCTTTCTTT.

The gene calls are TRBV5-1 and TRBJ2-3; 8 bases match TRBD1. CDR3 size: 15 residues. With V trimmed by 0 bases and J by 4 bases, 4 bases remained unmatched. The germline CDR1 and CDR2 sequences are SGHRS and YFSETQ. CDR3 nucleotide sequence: TGCGCCAGCAGCTTGGCAGGGGGCATCGCAGATACGCAGTATTTT. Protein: CASSLAGGIADTQYF.